Following are 12 T cell receptor beta chains from one sample sequenced in a study of Graves' ophthalmopathy and Graves' hyperthyroidism. Scientists amplified the TCR beta CDR3 regions from RNA transcripts. An opening RT-PCR round employed HTBI primers and preceded a second-round multiplex PCR. TCRdb reanalysed the multiplex PCR reads using MiXCR and keeps one entry per CDR3 protein. The sample shows fewer than 250,000 distinct CDR3 sequences, 25% to 30% of them seen only once. The sequenced material came from peripheral blood. The receptors originated from a man over 45 with Graves' ophthalmopathy.

There are many counts of this clonotype. V gene TRBV20-1 combines with J gene TRBJ2-7, with D possibly called TRBD1 or TRBD2 (5 bases each). Trimming removed 3 bases from V and 3 bases from J, with 9 bases in between. This CDR3 has 12 amino acids. Looked up from germline, CDR1 is DFQATT and CDR2 is SNEGSKA (reference sequence). The chain's CDR3 is CSARGPDYEQYF. CDR3 sequence (DNA): TGCAGTGCTAGGGGACCAGACTACGAGCAGTACTTC.

The chain carries TRBV28 and TRBJ2-7; 8 bases map to TRBD2. The CDR3 covers 15 residues. Germline CDR1 is MDHEN and CDR2 is SYDVKM. Germline trimming cut 6 bases from V and 1 base from J; bases unmatched to any gene: 8. The CDR3 protein is CASSLGGGISYEQYF. The DNA of the CDR3 is TGTGCCAGCAGCTTAGGCGGGGGGATTTCCTACGAGCAGTACTTC.

This clonotype was observed at least ten times. The chain couples TRBV11-2 to TRBJ2-7; 8 bases match TRBD2. CDR1 and CDR2 (germline): SGHAT, FQNNGV. The CDR3 sequence is 12 residues long. With 6 bases clipped from V and 3 bases from J, the junction kept 1 base outside the gene matches. CDR3 amino acids: CASRGTSYEQYF. The DNA of the CDR3 is TGTGCCAGCAGGGGGACTAGCTACGAGCAGTACTTC.

This clonotype occurred many times. The chain links TRBV19 to TRBJ2-2; the match to TRBD2 covers 8 bases. This CDR3 has 15 residues. Trimming took 5 bases from V and 2 from J; bases not matched to a gene: 4. Germline V gene data show CDR1 as LNHDA and CDR2 as SQIVND (reference sequence). The CDR3 bases are TGTGCCAGTAGTGTAAGCGGGAGAAACACCGGGGAGCTGTTTTTT. This sequence encodes CASSVSGRNTGELFF.

This clonotype was seen repeatedly, ten times or more. The rearrangement links TRBV9 to TRBJ2-7; D possibly matches TRBD1 or TRBD2 (5 bases each). CDR3 size: 13 residues. V was pared by 0 bases and J by 6 bases, with 10 bases between. The germline gives CDR1 SGDLS, CDR2 YYNGEE. This CDR3 is CASSVGSGTEQYF. The CDR3 DNA reads TGTGCCAGCAGCGTAGGTTCCGGGACCGAGCAGTACTTC. The full variable domain, with the rest looked up from reference TRBV9 and TRBJ2-7, is DSGVTQTPKHLITATGQRVTLRCSPRSGDLSVYWYQQSLDQGLQFLIQYYNGEERAKGNILERFSAQQFPDLHSELNLSSLELGDSALYFCASSVGSGTEQYFGPGTRLTVT.

This clonotype came up many times. The chain uses TRBV11-2 and TRBJ2-7, with D perhaps matching TRBD1 or TRBD2 (5 bases each). Germline V lookup: CDR1 SGHAT, CDR2 FQNNGV. V was pared by 5 bases and J by 2 bases, with 16 bases between. The length of the CDR3 is 15 residues. Written as DNA, the CDR3 is TGTGCCAGCAGCCATTGGGGGAGCGCGCCCTACGAGCAGTACTTC. It translates to CASSHWGSAPYEQYF.

This clonotype was detected many times. This chain uses TRBV6-2 or TRBV6-3 with TRBJ2-7; D is ambiguous. CDR1 and CDR2 (germline): MNHEY, SVGEGT. The CDR3 covers 13 residues. The V and J ends lost 5 bases and 6 bases respectively, with 14 bases between them. In nucleotides, the CDR3 is TGTGCCAGCAGTCGAGGACCGCCTGGCGAGCAGTACTTC. Its translation is CASSRGPPGEQYF.

This clonotype has more than one count but fewer than ten. CDR3 nucleotide sequence: TGTGCCACCAGCAGCTTGCGCGGGGTCGGTCTAGAGACCCAGTACTTC. As protein: CATSSLRGVGLETQYF. This chain connects TRBV15 to TRBJ2-5, with TRBD2 as a possible D gene (6 bases). Germline CDR1 is LNHNV and CDR2 is YYDKDF (reference sequence). Trimming removed 3 bases at V and 4 bases at J, with 18 bases between. The length of the CDR3 is 16 residues.

This clonotype was observed many times. This sequence joins TRBV12-3 or TRBV12-4 and TRBJ2-2; D might be TRBD1 or TRBD2, each matching 5 bases. There are 14 residues in the CDR3. The V gene lost 5 bases and the J gene lost 2 bases, with 9 bases spanning the gap. CDR3: CASSGGFNTGELFF. The CDR3 DNA reads as TGTGCCAGCAGTGGGGGATTTAACACCGGGGAGCTGTTTTTT.

This clonotype was counted at least ten times. The J gene is TRBJ1-1, the V gene TRBV6-5; TRBD1 is a possible D gene (5 bases). V was shortened by 2 bases and J by 5 bases, with 15 bases between the two germline ends. CDR1 is MNHEY and CDR2 is SVGAGI in the germline V gene. The CDR3 extends over 15 amino acids. The CDR3 spells CASSYGRGPWTEAFF. Here the CDR3 DNA reads TGTGCCAGCAGTTACGGGAGGGGTCCGTGGACTGAAGCTTTCTTT.

This clonotype came up many times. The J gene is TRBJ1-2, the V gene TRBV19; no reliable D call. CDR1 LNHDA and CDR2 SQIVND come from the germline V gene (reference sequence). Trimming took 3 bases from V and 5 from J, leaving 7 bases between them. CDR3 size: 12 residues. CDR3 nucleotide sequence: TGTGCCAGTAGTATTCCCGGTTATGGCTACACCTTC. It specifies CASSIPGYGYTF.

In its sample, this clonotype was seen many times. The chain joins TRBV6-5 to TRBJ1-1; 9 bases match TRBD1. The junction had 4 bases not matched to a gene; V was cut back by 8 bases and J by 3 bases. Per germline, CDR1 MNHEY and CDR2 SVGAGI. The CDR3 is made up of 13 amino acids. CDR3 loop: CASSRDRDTEAFF. The CDR3 DNA reads as TGTGCCAGCTCCCGGGACAGGGACACTGAAGCTTTCTTT.